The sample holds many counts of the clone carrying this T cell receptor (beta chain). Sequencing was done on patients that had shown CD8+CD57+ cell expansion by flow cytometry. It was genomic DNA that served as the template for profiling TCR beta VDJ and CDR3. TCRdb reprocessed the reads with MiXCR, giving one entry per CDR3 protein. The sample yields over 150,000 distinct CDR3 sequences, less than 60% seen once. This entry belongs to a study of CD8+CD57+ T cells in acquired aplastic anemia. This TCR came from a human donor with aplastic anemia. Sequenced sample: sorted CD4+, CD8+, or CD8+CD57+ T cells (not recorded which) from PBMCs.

In DNA form, the CDR3 reads TGTGCCAGCAGCTTACGGCCCGGGACCGCGAGTGAGCAGTACTTC. It specifies CASSLRPGTASEQYF. The chain has TRBV7-2 and TRBJ2-7; D might be TRBD1 or TRBD2, each matching 5 bases. This CDR3 spans 15 amino acids. The V end lost 2 bases, the J end lost 7 bases, and 18 bases lay between the germline ends. Germline values: CDR1 SGHTA, CDR2 FQGNSA. Supplemented by reference TRBV7-2 and TRBJ2-7, the full variable domain reads GAGVSQSPSNKVTEKGKDVELRCDPISGHTALYWYRQSLGQGLEFLIYFQGNSAPDKSGLPSDRFSAERTGGSVSTLTIQRTQQEDSAVYLCASSLRPGTASEQYFGPGTRLTVT.